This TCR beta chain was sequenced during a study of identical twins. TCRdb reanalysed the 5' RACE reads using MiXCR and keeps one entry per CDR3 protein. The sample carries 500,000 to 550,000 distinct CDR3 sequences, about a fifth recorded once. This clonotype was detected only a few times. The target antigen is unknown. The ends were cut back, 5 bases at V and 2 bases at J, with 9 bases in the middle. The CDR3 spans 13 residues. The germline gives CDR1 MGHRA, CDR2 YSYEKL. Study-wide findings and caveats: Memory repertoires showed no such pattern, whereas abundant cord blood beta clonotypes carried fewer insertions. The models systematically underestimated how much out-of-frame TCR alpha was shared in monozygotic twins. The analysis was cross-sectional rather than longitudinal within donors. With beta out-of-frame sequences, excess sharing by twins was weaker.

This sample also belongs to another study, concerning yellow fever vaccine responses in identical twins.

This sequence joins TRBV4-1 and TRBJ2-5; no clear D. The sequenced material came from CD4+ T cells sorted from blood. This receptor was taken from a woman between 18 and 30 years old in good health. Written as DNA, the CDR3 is TGCGCCAGCAGCTCACAGAAACAAGAGACCCAGTACTTC. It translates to CASSSQKQETQYF.